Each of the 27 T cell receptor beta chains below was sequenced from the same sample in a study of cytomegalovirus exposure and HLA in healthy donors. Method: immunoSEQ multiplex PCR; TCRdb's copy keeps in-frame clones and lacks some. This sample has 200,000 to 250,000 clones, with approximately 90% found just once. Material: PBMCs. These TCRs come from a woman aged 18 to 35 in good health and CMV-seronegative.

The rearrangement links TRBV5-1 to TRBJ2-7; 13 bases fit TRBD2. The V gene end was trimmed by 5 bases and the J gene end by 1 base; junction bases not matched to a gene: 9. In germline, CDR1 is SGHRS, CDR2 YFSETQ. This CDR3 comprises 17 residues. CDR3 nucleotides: TGCGCCAGCAGAACGGGACTAGCGGGATCTTATTCCTACGAGCAGTACTTC. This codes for CASRTGLAGSYSYEQYF.

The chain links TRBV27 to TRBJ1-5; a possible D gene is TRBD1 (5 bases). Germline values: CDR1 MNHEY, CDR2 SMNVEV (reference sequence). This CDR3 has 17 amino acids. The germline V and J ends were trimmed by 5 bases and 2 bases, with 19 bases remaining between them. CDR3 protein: CASSAQGQIRRNQPQHF. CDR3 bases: TGTGCCAGCAGTGCCCAAGGACAAATCCGACGCAATCAGCCCCAGCATTTT.

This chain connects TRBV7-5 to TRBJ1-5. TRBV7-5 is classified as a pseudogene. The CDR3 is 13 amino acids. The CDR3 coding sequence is TGTGCCAGAAGCCGGGGTGATGATCAGCCCCAGCATTTT. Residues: CARSRGDDQPQHF.

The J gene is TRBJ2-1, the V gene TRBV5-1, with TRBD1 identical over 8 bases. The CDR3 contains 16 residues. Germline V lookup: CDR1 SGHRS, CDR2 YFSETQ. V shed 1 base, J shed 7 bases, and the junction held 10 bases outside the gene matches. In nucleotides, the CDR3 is TGCGCCAGCAGCTTGAGTAACGGACAGGGTGTTAATGAGCAGTTCTTC. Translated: CASSLSNGQGVNEQFF. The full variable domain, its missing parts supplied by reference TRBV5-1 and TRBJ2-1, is KAGVTQTPRYLIKTRGQQVTLSCSPISGHRSVSWYQQTPGQGLQFLFEYFSETQRNKGNFPGRFSGRQFSNSRSEMNVSTLELGDSALYLCASSLSNGQGVNEQFFGPGTRLTVL.

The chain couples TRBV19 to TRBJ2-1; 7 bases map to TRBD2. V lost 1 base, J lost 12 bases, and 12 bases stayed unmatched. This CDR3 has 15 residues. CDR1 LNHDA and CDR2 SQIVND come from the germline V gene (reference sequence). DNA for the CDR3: TGTGCCAGTAGTATAGGGGGGGGACGGCACAAATTGCAGTTCTTC. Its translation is CASSIGGGRHKLQFF. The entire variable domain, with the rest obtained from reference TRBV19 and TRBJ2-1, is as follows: DGGITQSPKYLFRKEGQNVTLSCEQNLNHDAMYWYRQDPGQGLRLIYYSQIVNDFQKGDIAEGYSVSREKKESFPLTVTSAQKNPTAFYLCASSIGGGRHKLQFFGPGTRLTVL.

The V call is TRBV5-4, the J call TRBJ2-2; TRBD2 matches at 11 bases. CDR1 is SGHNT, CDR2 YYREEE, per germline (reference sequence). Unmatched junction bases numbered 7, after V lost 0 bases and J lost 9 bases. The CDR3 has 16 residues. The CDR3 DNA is TGTGCCAGCAGCTTGGGAGTAGCGGGAGGGCCACGGGAGCTGTTTTTT. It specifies CASSLGVAGGPRELFF.

The CDR3 loop is CASSWGRGSGTEAFF. The CDR3 bases are TGTGCCAGCAGCTGGGGGAGGGGGTCTGGGACTGAAGCTTTCTTT. J is TRBJ1-1 and V is TRBV5-4; weak D call: TRBD1 (6 bases). This CDR3 is 15 amino acids long. CDR1 and CDR2 from the germline V gene are SGHNT and YYREEE (reference sequence). V lost 3 bases and J lost 5, with 17 bases in between.

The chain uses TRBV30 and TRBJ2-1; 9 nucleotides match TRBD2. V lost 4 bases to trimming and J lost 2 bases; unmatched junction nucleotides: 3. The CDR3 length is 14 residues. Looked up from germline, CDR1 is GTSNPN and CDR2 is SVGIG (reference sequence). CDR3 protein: CAWTTSGAYNEQFF. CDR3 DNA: TGTGCCTGGACGACTAGCGGAGCCTACAATGAGCAGTTCTTC.

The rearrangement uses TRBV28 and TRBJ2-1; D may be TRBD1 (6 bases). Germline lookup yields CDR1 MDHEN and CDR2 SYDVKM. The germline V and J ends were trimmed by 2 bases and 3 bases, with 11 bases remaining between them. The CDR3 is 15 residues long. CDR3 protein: CASSLRWTDYNEQFF. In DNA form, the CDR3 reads TGTGCCAGCAGTTTACGCTGGACAGACTACAATGAGCAGTTCTTC.

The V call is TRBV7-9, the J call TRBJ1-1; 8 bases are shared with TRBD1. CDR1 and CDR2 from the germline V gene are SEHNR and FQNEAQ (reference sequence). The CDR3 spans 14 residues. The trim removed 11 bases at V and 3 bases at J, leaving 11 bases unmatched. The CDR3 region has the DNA TGTGCCTTCAAGAAGGGACAGGTGTACACTGAAGCTTTCTTT. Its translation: CAFKKGQVYTEAFF.

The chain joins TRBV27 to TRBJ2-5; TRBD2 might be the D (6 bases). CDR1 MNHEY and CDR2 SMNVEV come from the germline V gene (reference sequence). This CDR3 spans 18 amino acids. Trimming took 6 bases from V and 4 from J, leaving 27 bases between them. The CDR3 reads CASSINPPPLLGGETQYF. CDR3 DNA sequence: TGTGCCAGCAGCATAAACCCGCCGCCCCTGTTGGGGGGAGAGACCCAGTACTTC.

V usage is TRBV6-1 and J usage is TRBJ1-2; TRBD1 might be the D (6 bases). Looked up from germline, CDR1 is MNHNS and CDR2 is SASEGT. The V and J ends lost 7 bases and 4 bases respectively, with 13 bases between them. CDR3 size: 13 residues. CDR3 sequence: CASKQGFGYGYTF. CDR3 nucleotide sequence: TGTGCCAGCAAGCAGGGGTTTGGCTATGGCTACACCTTC.

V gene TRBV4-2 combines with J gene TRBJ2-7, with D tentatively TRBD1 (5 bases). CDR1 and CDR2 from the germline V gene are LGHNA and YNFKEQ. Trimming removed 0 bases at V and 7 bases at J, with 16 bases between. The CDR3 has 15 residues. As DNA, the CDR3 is TGTGCCAGCAGCCAAGAATTGATAGGGGTCCGTGAGCAGTACTTC. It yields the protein CASSQELIGVREQYF.

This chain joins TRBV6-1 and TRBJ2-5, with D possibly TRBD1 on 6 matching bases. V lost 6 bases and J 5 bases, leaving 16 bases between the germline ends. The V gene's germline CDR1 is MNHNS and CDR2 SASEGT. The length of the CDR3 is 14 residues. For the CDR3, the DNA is TGTGCCAGCAGACACACCACAGGGCAGGAGACCCAGTACTTC. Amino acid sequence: CASRHTTGQETQYF.

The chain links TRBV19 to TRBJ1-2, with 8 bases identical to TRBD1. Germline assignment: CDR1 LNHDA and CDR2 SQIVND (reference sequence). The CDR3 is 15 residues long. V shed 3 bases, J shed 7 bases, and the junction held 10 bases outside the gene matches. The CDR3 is CASSIPRTGSRGYTF. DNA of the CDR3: TGTGCCAGTAGTATCCCCAGGACAGGGAGTCGTGGCTACACCTTC. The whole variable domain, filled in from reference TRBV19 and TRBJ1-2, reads DGGITQSPKYLFRKEGQNVTLSCEQNLNHDAMYWYRQDPGQGLRLIYYSQIVNDFQKGDIAEGYSVSREKKESFPLTVTSAQKNPTAFYLCASSIPRTGSRGYTFGSGTRLTVV.

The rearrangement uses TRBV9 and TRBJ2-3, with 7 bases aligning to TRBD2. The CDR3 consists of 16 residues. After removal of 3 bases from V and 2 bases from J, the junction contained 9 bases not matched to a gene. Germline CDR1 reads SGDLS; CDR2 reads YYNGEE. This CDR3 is CASSGRGGSVTDTQYF. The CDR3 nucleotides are TGTGCCAGCAGCGGTCGCGGCGGGAGTGTCACAGATACGCAGTATTTT.

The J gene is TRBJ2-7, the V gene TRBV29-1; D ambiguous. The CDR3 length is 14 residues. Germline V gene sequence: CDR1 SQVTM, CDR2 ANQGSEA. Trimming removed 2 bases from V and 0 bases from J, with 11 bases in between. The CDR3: CSVEYRSRSYEQYF. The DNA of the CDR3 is TGCAGCGTTGAATATAGGAGTCGCTCCTACGAGCAGTACTTC.

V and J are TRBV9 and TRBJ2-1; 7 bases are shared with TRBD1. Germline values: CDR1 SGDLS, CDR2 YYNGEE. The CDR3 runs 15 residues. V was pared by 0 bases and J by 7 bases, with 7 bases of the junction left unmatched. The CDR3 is CASSVDNRGWNEQFF. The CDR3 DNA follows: TGTGCCAGCAGCGTAGATAACAGGGGATGGAATGAGCAGTTCTTC. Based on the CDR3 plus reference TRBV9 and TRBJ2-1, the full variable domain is DSGVTQTPKHLITATGQRVTLRCSPRSGDLSVYWYQQSLDQGLQFLIQYYNGEERAKGNILERFSAQQFPDLHSELNLSSLELGDSALYFCASSVDNRGWNEQFFGPGTRLTVL.

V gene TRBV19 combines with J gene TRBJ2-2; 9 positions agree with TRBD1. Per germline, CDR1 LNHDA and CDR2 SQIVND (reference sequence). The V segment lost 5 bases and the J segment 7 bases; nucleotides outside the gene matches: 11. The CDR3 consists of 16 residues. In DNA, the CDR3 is TGTGCCAGTAGTTTTCGGACAGGGGCACGGAACGGGGAGCTGTTTTTT. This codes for CASSFRTGARNGELFF. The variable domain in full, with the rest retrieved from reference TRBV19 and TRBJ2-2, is DGGITQSPKYLFRKEGQNVTLSCEQNLNHDAMYWYRQDPGQGLRLIYYSQIVNDFQKGDIAEGYSVSREKKESFPLTVTSAQKNPTAFYLCASSFRTGARNGELFFGEGSRLTVL.

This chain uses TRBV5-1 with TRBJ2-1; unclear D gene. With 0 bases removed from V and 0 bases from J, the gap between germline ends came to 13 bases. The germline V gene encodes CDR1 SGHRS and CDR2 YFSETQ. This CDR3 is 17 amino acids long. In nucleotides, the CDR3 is TGCGCCAGCAGCTTGGCTAGACCGCTACACTCCTACAATGAGCAGTTCTTC. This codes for CASSLARPLHSYNEQFF.

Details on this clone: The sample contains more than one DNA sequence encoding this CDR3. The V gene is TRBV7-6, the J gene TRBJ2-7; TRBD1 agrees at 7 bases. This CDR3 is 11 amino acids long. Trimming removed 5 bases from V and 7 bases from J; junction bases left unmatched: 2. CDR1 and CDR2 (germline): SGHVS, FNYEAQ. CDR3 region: CASSPGQEQYF. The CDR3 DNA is TGTGCCAGCAGCCCGGGACAGGAGCAGTACTTC.

CDR3 in DNA: TGTGCCAGCGGGCAGAGACAGGGCCCGTCCTACGAGCAGTACTTC. This sequence encodes CASGQRQGPSYEQYF. This chain joins TRBV7-2 and TRBJ2-7; 7 bases match TRBD1. Germline CDR1 SGHTA, CDR2 FQGNSA. The ends lost 8 bases at V and 1 base at J; junction bases unmatched: 11. This CDR3 region has 15 residues. Variable domain in full (rest from reference TRBV7-2 and TRBJ2-7): GAGVSQSPSNKVTEKGKDVELRCDPISGHTALYWYRQSLGQGLEFLIYFQGNSAPDKSGLPSDRFSAERTGGSVSTLTIQRTQQEDSAVYLCASGQRQGPSYEQYFGPGTRLTVT.

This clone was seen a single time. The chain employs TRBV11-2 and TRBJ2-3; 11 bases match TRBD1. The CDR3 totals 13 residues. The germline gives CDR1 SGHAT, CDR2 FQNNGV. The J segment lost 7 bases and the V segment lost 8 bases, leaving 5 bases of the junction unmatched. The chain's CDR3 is CASLGQGGHTQYF. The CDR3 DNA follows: TGTGCCAGCCTGGGACAGGGGGGACATACGCAGTATTTT.

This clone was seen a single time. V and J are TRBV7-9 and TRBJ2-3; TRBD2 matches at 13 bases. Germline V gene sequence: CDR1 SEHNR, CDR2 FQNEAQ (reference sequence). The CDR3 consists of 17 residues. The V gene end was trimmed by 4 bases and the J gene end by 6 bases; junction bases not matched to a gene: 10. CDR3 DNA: TGTGCCAGCAGCTCCACGCGGACTAGCGGGAGCGGGGATACGCAGTATTTT. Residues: CASSSTRTSGSGDTQYF. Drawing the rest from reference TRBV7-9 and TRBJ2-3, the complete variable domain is DTGVSQNPRHKITKRGQNVTFRCDPISEHNRLYWYRQTLGQGPEFLTYFQNEAQLEKSRLLSDRFSAERPKGSFSTLEIQRTEQGDSAMYLCASSSTRTSGSGDTQYFGPGTRLTVL.

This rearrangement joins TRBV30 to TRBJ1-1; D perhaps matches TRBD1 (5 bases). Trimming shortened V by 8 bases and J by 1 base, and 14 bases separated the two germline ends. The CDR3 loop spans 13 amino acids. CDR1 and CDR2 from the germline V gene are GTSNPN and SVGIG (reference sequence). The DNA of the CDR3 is TGTGCCGGCAGGAGGGGCGGGAACACTGAAGCTTTCTTT. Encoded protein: CAGRRGGNTEAFF.

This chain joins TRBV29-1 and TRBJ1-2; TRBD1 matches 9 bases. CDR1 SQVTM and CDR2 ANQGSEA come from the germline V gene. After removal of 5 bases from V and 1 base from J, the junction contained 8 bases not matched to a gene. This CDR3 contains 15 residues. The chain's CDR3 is CSVRDRVSINYGYTF. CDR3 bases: TGCAGCGTTAGGGACAGGGTCTCAATTAACTATGGCTACACCTTC.

In DNA, the CDR3 is TGTGCCAGCAGGTGGAGTCCTAGCAATCAGCCCCAGCATTTT. Its protein is CASRWSPSNQPQHF. This chain links TRBV2 with TRBJ1-5; D not resolved. The ends were cut back, 6 bases at V and 0 bases at J, with 9 bases in the middle. This CDR3 contains 14 residues. Germline V gene lookup returns CDR1 SNHLY and CDR2 FYNNEI.